This T cell receptor (beta chain) was identified in a study of CD8 T cells in ankylosing spondylitis. TCRdb re-called the 5' RACE reads through MiXCR, storing one row per CDR3 protein. The data show roughly 250,000 distinct CDR3 sequences, 10% seen once. Many counts were recorded for this clonotype. Its specificity is not known. Study-wide findings and caveats: There was a TCR beta motif, made of eight highly homologous variants, that appeared characteristic of ankylosing spondylitis blood. As for the disease-linked clones, they showed a CD8+ phenotype and occurred at relatively low frequencies in peripheral blood.

This CDR3 spans 12 amino acids. Germline V gene sequence: CDR1 ENHRY, CDR2 SYGVKD. Trimming took 3 bases from V and 7 from J, leaving 9 bases between them. The chain is built from TRBV10-3 and TRBJ1-2, with D perhaps TRBD1 (6 bases). This sequence was found in a male donor with ankylosing spondylitis or in good health (not recorded which). Sequencing was done on a sample of blood, either unsorted or a sorted T cell fraction (not recorded which). The CDR3 DNA reads as TGTGCCATCAGTGACAGGGGAGTTGGCTACACCTTC. Protein product: CAISDRGVGYTF.